This is a list of T cell receptor beta chains from one sample in a study of T cells after yellow fever vaccination. TCRdb called the 5' RACE reads again in MiXCR, with one record for every CDR3 protein. The sample comprises some 120,000 distinct CDR3 sequences, roughly 10% of which are singletons, and 40% rests with the top ten. The sequenced sample was CD8+ T cells sorted from PBMCs, obtained on the day of the yellow fever booster vaccination. The receptors were gathered from a man aged 18 to 30 who received the YFV17D yellow fever vaccine. Both conserved end residues are part of each CDR3. D genes are given only for firm matches. Clone size is shown for a subset of rows, as once, few, many or a class of expanded clone.

J gene: TRBJ2-1
clone size: few
D gene: .
V gene: TRBV12-5
CDR3 length: 13
CDR3 DNA: TGTGCTAGTGGTTTGTATTCCTACAATGAGCAGTTCTTC
CDR3 protein: CASGLYSYNEQFF

J gene: TRBJ2-1
clone size: many
D gene: .
V gene: TRBV14
CDR3 length: 12
CDR3 DNA: TGTGCCAGCAGCCAAGATAGACGTGAGCAGTTCTTC
CDR3 protein: CASSQDRREQFF

J gene: TRBJ2-1
clone size: few
D gene: TRBD2
V gene: TRBV12-3/TRBV12-4
CDR3 length: 11
CDR3 DNA: TGTGCCGGCGGGAGGGGCAATGAGCAGTTCTTC
CDR3 protein: CAGGRGNEQFF

J gene: TRBJ2-1
clone size: few
D gene: .
V gene: TRBV3-1
CDR3 length: 16
CDR3 DNA: TGTGCCAGCAGCCAAGATAAAAGCCTCGCCTACAATGAGCAGTTCTTC
CDR3 protein: CASSQDKSLAYNEQFF

J gene: TRBJ2-5
clone size: .
D gene: TRBD2
V gene: TRBV4-2
CDR3 length: 19
CDR3 DNA: TGTGCCAGCAGCCAAGACTTAACTAGCGGGGGGCGCCTACAAGAGACCCAGTACTTC
CDR3 protein: CASSQDLTSGGRLQETQYF

J gene: TRBJ2-3
clone size: .
D gene: .
V gene: TRBV5-1
CDR3 length: 15
CDR3 DNA: TGCGCCAGCAGCGACGGACTATCTAGCACAGATACGCAGTATTTT
CDR3 protein: CASSDGLSSTDTQYF

J gene: TRBJ2-6
clone size: .
D gene: TRBD2
V gene: TRBV27
CDR3 length: 18
CDR3 DNA: TGTGCCAGCAGTTCCCTAGCGGGGGATAACTCTGGGGCCAACGTCCTGACTTTC
CDR3 protein: CASSSLAGDNSGANVLTF

J gene: TRBJ2-3
clone size: .
D gene: TRBD1
V gene: TRBV27
CDR3 length: 14
CDR3 DNA: TGTGCCAGCAGGACAGGGGGCACAACAGATACGCAGTATTTT
CDR3 protein: CASRTGGTTDTQYF

J gene: TRBJ1-5
clone size: .
D gene: .
V gene: TRBV19
CDR3 length: 14
CDR3 DNA: TGTGCCAGTAATACAGGGTTAAGCAATCAGCCCCAGCATTTT
CDR3 protein: CASNTGLSNQPQHF

J gene: TRBJ2-1
clone size: many
D gene: .
V gene: TRBV15
CDR3 length: 16
CDR3 DNA: TGTGCCACCAGCAGCACCGGGACTGCCTTCGACAATGAGCAGTTCTTC
CDR3 protein: CATSSTGTAFDNEQFF

J gene: TRBJ2-1
clone size: .
D gene: TRBD2
V gene: TRBV6-2/TRBV6-3
CDR3 length: 17
CDR3 DNA: TGTGCCAGCAGTTACTCCTCGAAAGCGGGGGCCTACAATGAGCAGTTCTTC
CDR3 protein: CASSYSSKAGAYNEQFF

J gene: TRBJ2-1
clone size: many
D gene: .
V gene: TRBV7-9
CDR3 length: 13
CDR3 DNA: TGTGCCAGCAGCTTAGAGGCGAGGAATGAGCAGTTCTTC
CDR3 protein: CASSLEARNEQFF

J gene: TRBJ2-3
clone size: once
D gene: .
V gene: TRBV18
CDR3 length: 19
CDR3 DNA: TGTGCCAGCTCACCACCGGGACCCGGGGGGCCCGCGAACACAGATACGCAGTATTTT
CDR3 protein: CASSPPGPGGPANTDTQYF

J gene: TRBJ2-5
clone size: few
D gene: TRBD2
V gene: TRBV5-1
CDR3 length: 17
CDR3 DNA: TGCGCCAGCAGCTCCGGCCTGCGGGGGACCCTCCAAGAGACCCAGTACTTC
CDR3 protein: CASSSGLRGTLQETQYF

J gene: TRBJ1-2
clone size: few
D gene: .
V gene: TRBV10-3
CDR3 length: 14
CDR3 DNA: TGTGCCATCAGTGCGACCAGGGGCGGGTATGGCTACACCTTC
CDR3 protein: CAISATRGGYGYTF

J gene: TRBJ1-1
clone size: .
D gene: .
V gene: TRBV15
CDR3 length: 14
CDR3 DNA: TGTGCCACCAGCAGAGATTTGGGGTACACTGAAGCTTTCTTT
CDR3 protein: CATSRDLGYTEAFF

J gene: TRBJ1-3
clone size: few
D gene: .
V gene: TRBV18
CDR3 length: 14
CDR3 DNA: TGTGCCAGCTTCGGGTCGAGCTCTGGAAACACCATATATTTT
CDR3 protein: CASFGSSSGNTIYF

J gene: TRBJ1-6
clone size: few
D gene: .
V gene: TRBV4-3
CDR3 length: 15
CDR3 DNA: TGCGCCAGCAGCCAGGGAGAATCCTATAATTCACCCCTCCACTTT
CDR3 protein: CASSQGESYNSPLHF

J gene: TRBJ2-3
clone size: .
D gene: TRBD2
V gene: TRBV7-8
CDR3 length: 20
CDR3 DNA: TGTGCCAGCACCCCCGGGGAGGGGGTAGCGGGGGGGCCTTTCCCAGATACGCAGTATTTT
CDR3 protein: CASTPGEGVAGGPFPDTQYF

J gene: TRBJ1-6
clone size: few
D gene: TRBD1
V gene: TRBV19
CDR3 length: 14
CDR3 DNA: TGTGCCAGTGAAGGACAGGGGGCAAGTTCACCCCTCCACTTT
CDR3 protein: CASEGQGASSPLHF

J gene: TRBJ2-3
clone size: many
D gene: TRBD2
V gene: TRBV7-9
CDR3 length: 17
CDR3 DNA: TGTGCCAGCAGCCTCTCGCGCCTAGCGGGGGGGACAGATACGCAGTATTTT
CDR3 protein: CASSLSRLAGGTDTQYF

J gene: TRBJ1-3
clone size: many
D gene: .
V gene: TRBV6-1
CDR3 length: 14
CDR3 DNA: TGTGCCAGCAGTGAAGAGGAGGGGGTAAACACCATATATTTT
CDR3 protein: CASSEEEGVNTIYF

J gene: TRBJ1-1
clone size: few
D gene: TRBD1
V gene: TRBV5-6
CDR3 length: 16
CDR3 DNA: TGTGCCAGCAGCCCAAACGGACAGGGAAGGGGGACTGAAGCTTTCTTT
CDR3 protein: CASSPNGQGRGTEAFF

J gene: TRBJ1-2
clone size: few
D gene: .
V gene: TRBV29-1
CDR3 length: 14
CDR3 DNA: TGCAGCGTTGAAGACCTTACAGAGAACTATGGCTACACCTTC
CDR3 protein: CSVEDLTENYGYTF

J gene: TRBJ2-7
clone size: many
D gene: .
V gene: TRBV29-1
CDR3 length: 12
CDR3 DNA: TGCAGCGTTGCCCCGTCAACGAGGGAGCAGTACTTC
CDR3 protein: CSVAPSTREQYF

J gene: TRBJ2-5
clone size: once
D gene: TRBD1
V gene: TRBV5-4
CDR3 length: 17
CDR3 DNA: TGTGCCAGCAGCCCCAGGGCGGACAGGGGGCTTGGAGAGACCCAGTACTTC
CDR3 protein: CASSPRADRGLGETQYF

J gene: TRBJ1-6
clone size: few
D gene: .
V gene: TRBV7-2
CDR3 length: 17
CDR3 DNA: TGTGCCAGCAGCAGGACGGGACTAAGGGGGATCAACTCACCCCTCCACTTT
CDR3 protein: CASSRTGLRGINSPLHF

J gene: TRBJ2-5
clone size: .
D gene: TRBD1
V gene: TRBV4-3
CDR3 length: 18
CDR3 DNA: TGCGCCAGCAGCCAAGATCCGAGTCGAACAGGGGGTGGCGAGACCCAGTACTTC
CDR3 protein: CASSQDPSRTGGGETQYF

J gene: TRBJ2-7
clone size: .
D gene: .
V gene: TRBV25-1
CDR3 length: 12
CDR3 DNA: TGTGCCACCACGGGACACCACTACGAGCAGTACTTC
CDR3 protein: CATTGHHYEQYF

J gene: TRBJ2-7
clone size: many
D gene: TRBD1
V gene: TRBV25-1
CDR3 length: 18
CDR3 DNA: TGTGCCAGCAGTGAATCTACGCGATTCGGGACAGAGGTCTACGAGCAGTACTTC
CDR3 protein: CASSESTRFGTEVYEQYF

J gene: TRBJ1-2
clone size: few
D gene: TRBD1
V gene: TRBV5-4
CDR3 length: 14
CDR3 DNA: TGTGCCAGCAGCTTGGTACAGGGGCCTGCTGGCTACACCTTC
CDR3 protein: CASSLVQGPAGYTF

J gene: TRBJ2-1
clone size: many
D gene: TRBD2
V gene: TRBV4-1
CDR3 length: 16
CDR3 DNA: TGCGCCAGCAGGCCTCTGACTAGCGGGGGCATCAAGGAGCAGTTCTTC
CDR3 protein: CASRPLTSGGIKEQFF